A selection of T cell receptor beta chains follows, all from one sample in a study of T cell responses to AZD1222 COVID-19 vaccine. TCRdb keeps only in-frame clones here, not all; method: immunoSEQ multiplex PCR. The sample lists 95,000 to 150,000 clones, roughly 91% occurring once. The input for sequencing was peripheral blood, taken on day 0 of AZD1222 vaccination. The receptor source for this set is an adult in good health. CDR3s leave out the opening cysteine and the closing phenylalanine or tryptophan. The order of the fields is V gene, J gene, clone size, CDR3 protein. Part of the rows lack a size; the others show once, few, many or a class for expanded clones.

TRBV7-9	TRBJ2-3	.	ASSLSVRTDTQY
TRBV7-9	TRBJ2-7	.	ASSLRRGGADEQY
TRBV4-3	TRBJ2-7	few	ASSQDTGLALYEQY
TRBV6-5	TRBJ1-6	.	ASRQEGLGNSPLH
TRBV27	TRBJ2-3	few	ASSKERGAGFSDTQY
TRBV2	TRBJ1-1	.	ASEGPEAF
TRBV7-8	TRBJ1-2	.	ASSSPSGYT
TRBV6-1	TRBJ2-3	once	ASSEAGISWGTDTQY
TRBV6-4	TRBJ1-1	few	ASSSTGENTEAF
TRBV11-2	TRBJ2-3	.	ASSRALERGPTDTQY
TRBV19	TRBJ1-1	.	ASSRDTYTEAF
TRBV29-1	TRBJ1-1	.	SVRRGAGDEAF
TRBV5-4	TRBJ2-7	.	ASSFKGVDEQY
TRBV7-8	TRBJ2-7	few	ASSSPGQGIYEQY
TRBV7-2	TRBJ2-3	.	ASSPNPDTQY
TRBV14	TRBJ2-1	few	ASSQDRGRYPF
TRBV7-9	TRBJ1-2	.	ASRGVRHHNYGYT
TRBV11-3	TRBJ2-7	.	ASSFRAGEQY
TRBV6-5	TRBJ1-1	.	ASSYLANVYTEAF
TRBV14	TRBJ1-2	.	ASSQVAGYGYT
TRBV5-1	TRBJ1-1	.	ASSFLGVNLATEAF
TRBV6-1	TRBJ2-7	.	ASSEGGLRYEQY
TRBV28	TRBJ1-2	.	ASSLGWAGYT
TRBV4-2	TRBJ1-2	.	ASSQGVHSNYGYT
TRBV9	TRBJ2-7	.	ASSPLGAGGSYEQY
TRBV5-8	TRBJ2-4	.	ASSLVGLALAKNIQY
TRBV29-1	TRBJ2-7	few	SVKRGTYEQY
TRBV28	TRBJ1-1	few	ASIPSIL
TRBV6-5	TRBJ2-7	few	ASSRTGGNSYEQY
TRBV12-3/TRBV12-4	TRBJ2-2	.	ASSLGLPGELF
TRBV14	TRBJ1-1	.	ASSPGQGAYRGTEAF
TRBV3-1/TRBV3-2	TRBJ1-1	.	ASSQDETMNTEAF
TRBV6-5	TRBJ2-1	.	ASSSPSQRGGHEQF
TRBV21-1	TRBJ1-2	.	ASSKVVVRGWCYGYT
TRBV6-1	TRBJ1-2	.	ASSEQGTGVDGYT
TRBV9	TRBJ2-2	.	ASSGFRDRVRVDTGELF
TRBV10-2	TRBJ2-7	.	ASTDSDSSYEQY
TRBV19	TRBJ2-7	.	ASSTSGLAGVYEQY
TRBV6-5	TRBJ2-7	once	ASSFRDRTYEQY
TRBV7-2	TRBJ2-7	.	ASSLDPGAGSYEQY
TRBV10-1	TRBJ2-5	.	ASSPDRAEETQY
TRBV12-5	TRBJ1-5	once	ASGLVNNQPQH
TRBV9	TRBJ2-7	.	ASSVQGSSYEQY
TRBV9	TRBJ2-7	.	ASSVGAGGGVDEQY
TRBV20-1	TRBJ1-2	.	SASPGFLYGYT
TRBV19	TRBJ1-2	.	ASEHGQGGNGYT
TRBV5-6	TRBJ1-2	.	ASSPDRGRVYGYT
TRBV3-1/TRBV3-2	TRBJ1-1	.	ASSQGGLLNTEAF
TRBV4-2	TRBJ2-7	few	ASSQNLPSDSYEQY
TRBV5-6	TRBJ1-1	.	ASSLESGGKVGPNTEAF
TRBV5-5	TRBJ1-6	once	ASSPGQGRSYNSPLH
TRBV5-6	TRBJ1-2	.	ASREQGSNYGYT
TRBV5-6	TRBJ2-1	once	ASSLEGGEFDNEQF